What follows are 5 T cell receptor beta chains derived from one specimen sequenced in a study of T-cell memory formation after mild COVID-19. From the 5' RACE reads, TCRdb called clonotypes with MiXCR, one entry per CDR3 protein. The sample includes hundreds of thousands of distinct CDR3 sequences, over 15% of them seen just once. The sample taken for sequencing was PBMCs or a T cell subset sorted from them (not recorded which). The source of these receptors is a man between 18 and 35 years old who had mild COVID-19 (a few samples of this study predate the infection). Cell type and time point are not known.

In this sample, this clonotype turned up a few times. The genes are TRBV7-6 and TRBJ2-3, with D perhaps being TRBD1 or TRBD2 (5 bases each). V was cut by 4 bases and J by 0 bases, with 17 bases left in between. Looked up from germline, CDR1 is SGHVS and CDR2 is FNYEAQ. CDR3 length: 17 amino acids. The CDR3: CASSSLRGSPSTDTQYF. In nucleotides, the CDR3 is TGTGCCAGCAGCTCCTTACGGGGCTCCCCTAGCACAGATACGCAGTATTTT.

The chain is built from TRBV4-1 and TRBJ2-6; D is uncertain. The CDR3 covers 17 residues. V dropped 0 bases and J dropped 0 bases, with 9 bases sitting between them. Germline-derived CDR1 and CDR2 are MGHRA and YSYEKL. The CDR3 region is CASSQEPSVSGANVLTF. CDR3 bases: TGCGCCAGCAGCCAAGAGCCCTCCGTCTCTGGGGCCAACGTCCTGACTTTC.

This clonotype was counted only a few times. The rearrangement uses TRBV5-1 and TRBJ1-3, with unresolved D. The V and J ends lost 4 bases and 0 bases respectively, with 14 bases between them. CDR3 length: 16 residues. Germline CDR1 is SGHRS and CDR2 is YFSETQ. The CDR3 DNA sequence: TGCGCCAGCAGCCCTCTAAATCTAGGCTCTGGAAACACCATATATTTT. This translates into CASSPLNLGSGNTIYF.

In this sample, this clonotype turned up a few times. V and J are TRBV7-9 and TRBJ2-7; tentative D call: TRBD2 (5 bases). The germline V gene encodes CDR1 SEHNR and CDR2 FQNEAQ (reference sequence). The V end lost 1 base, the J end lost 10 bases, and 17 bases lay between the germline ends. The CDR3 is 14 residues long. This CDR3 reads CASSLGTRGFLQYV. The CDR3, as DNA: TGTGCCAGCAGCTTAGGGACCCGGGGATTCCTACAGTACGTC.

This clonotype was counted only a few times. The J gene is TRBJ1-1, the V gene TRBV5-1; 10 nucleotides line up with TRBD1. The CDR3 extends over 13 amino acids. J was trimmed by 7 bases and V by 5 bases; bases with no gene match: 5. The V gene's germline CDR1 is SGHRS and CDR2 YFSETQ. In nucleotides, the CDR3 is TGCGCCAGCAGGCCCGGACAGGGGGATGAAGCTTTCTTT. Protein sequence: CASRPGQGDEAFF.